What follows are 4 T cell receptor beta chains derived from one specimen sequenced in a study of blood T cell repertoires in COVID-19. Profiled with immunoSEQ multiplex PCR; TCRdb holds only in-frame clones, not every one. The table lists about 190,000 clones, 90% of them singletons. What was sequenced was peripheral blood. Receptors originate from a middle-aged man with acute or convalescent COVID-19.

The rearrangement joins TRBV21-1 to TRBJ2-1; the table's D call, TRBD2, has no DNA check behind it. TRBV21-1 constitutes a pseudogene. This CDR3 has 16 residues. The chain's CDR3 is CASSKGLAGEYNEQFF. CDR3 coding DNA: TGTGCCAGCAGCAAAGGCCTAGCGGGGGAGTACAATGAGCAGTTCTTC.

The DNA for the CDR3 is TGTGCCAGCAGCGTAGCTACTTGGGGGGAAGGGGGCTACACCTTC. Its translation: CASSVATWGEGGYTF. This chain joins TRBV9 and TRBJ1-2; D is possibly TRBD1 (5 bases). CDR1 is SGDLS, CDR2 YYNGEE, per germline. This CDR3 has 15 residues. Deletions cut 0 bases from V and 8 bases from J, with 17 bases between.

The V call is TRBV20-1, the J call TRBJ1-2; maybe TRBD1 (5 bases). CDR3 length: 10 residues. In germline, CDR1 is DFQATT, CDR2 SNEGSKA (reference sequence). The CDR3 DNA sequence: TGCACCGGGGGGGTGGATGGCTACACCTTC. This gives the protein CTGGVDGYTF.

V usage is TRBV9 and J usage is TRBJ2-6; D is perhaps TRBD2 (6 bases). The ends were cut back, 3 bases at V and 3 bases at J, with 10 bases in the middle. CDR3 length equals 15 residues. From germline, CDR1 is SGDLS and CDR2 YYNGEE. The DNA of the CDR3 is TGTGCCAGCAGCGCCGGGAGAGGTGGGGCCAACGTCCTGACTTTC. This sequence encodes CASSAGRGGANVLTF.